The rows below give T cell receptor beta chains drawn from one sample of a study of OX40 agonist ivuxolimab in advanced cancers. Here immunoSEQ multiplex PCR was the method, and the copy in TCRdb shows in-frame clones only, minus some. This table holds about 69,000 clones, around 82% found once. The source was CD4+ or CD8+ T cells sorted from blood, collected in a trial of the OX40 agonist ivuxolimab. These receptors were taken from an adult with an advanced solid tumor such as melanoma, head and neck, liver or kidney cancer. CDR3s include the opening cysteine and the closing phenylalanine or tryptophan. The order of the fields is V gene, J gene, D gene, clone size, CDR3 protein, CDR3 DNA. A D gene is named only where the DNA matches it firmly. Rows give clone size only sometimes, using once, few, many, or a class for an expanded clone.

V gene: TRBV5-1
J gene: TRBJ2-5
D gene: -
clone size: -
CDR3 protein: CASSFDKETQYF
CDR3 DNA: TGCGCCAGCAGCTTTGACAAAGAGACCCAGTACTTC

V gene: TRBV28
J gene: TRBJ1-2
D gene: -
clone size: -
CDR3 protein: CASSFGGSYGYTF
CDR3 DNA: TGTGCCAGCAGTTTCGGGGGTAGCTATGGCTACACCTTC

V gene: TRBV10-3
J gene: TRBJ2-7
D gene: -
clone size: -
CDR3 protein: CAISVARSSYEQYF
CDR3 DNA: TGTGCCATCAGTGTAGCTAGGAGCTCCTACGAGCAGTACTTC

V gene: TRBV19
J gene: TRBJ2-7
D gene: -
clone size: -
CDR3 protein: CASRAGQGVTYEQYF
CDR3 DNA: TGTGCCAGTCGTGCGGGGCAGGGGGTAACCTACGAGCAGTACTTC

V gene: TRBV19
J gene: TRBJ2-5
D gene: -
clone size: -
CDR3 protein: CASSGGAIQETQYF
CDR3 DNA: TGTGCCAGTAGTGGGGGGGCCATACAAGAGACCCAGTACTTC

V gene: TRBV5-1
J gene: TRBJ2-7
D gene: -
clone size: -
CDR3 protein: CASSQAGATYEQYF
CDR3 DNA: TGCGCCAGCAGCCAAGCCGGGGCGACCTACGAGCAGTACTTC

V gene: TRBV5-1
J gene: TRBJ2-7
D gene: TRBD1
clone size: -
CDR3 protein: CASSWTLGQGSSYEQYF
CDR3 DNA: TGCGCCAGCAGCTGGACCCTGGGACAGGGGAGCTCCTACGAGCAGTACTTC

V gene: TRBV7-9
J gene: TRBJ1-1
D gene: -
clone size: -
CDR3 protein: CASKAVGLGSTEAFF
CDR3 DNA: TGTGCCAGCAAGGCCGTAGGATTGGGGAGCACTGAAGCTTTCTTT

V gene: TRBV7-2
J gene: TRBJ1-5
D gene: -
clone size: -
CDR3 protein: CASSPQGQVNQPQHF
CDR3 DNA: TGTGCCAGCAGCCCCCAAGGGCAGGTGAATCAGCCCCAGCATTTT

V gene: TRBV14
J gene: TRBJ2-7
D gene: -
clone size: -
CDR3 protein: CASSHSGRQVAYEQYF
CDR3 DNA: TGTGCCAGCAGTCACTCTGGGCGTCAGGTGGCCTACGAGCAGTACTTC

V gene: TRBV6-5
J gene: TRBJ2-5
D gene: -
clone size: -
CDR3 protein: CASRMDGTQETQYF
CDR3 DNA: TGTGCCAGCAGGATGGACGGTACCCAAGAGACCCAGTACTTC

V gene: TRBV28
J gene: TRBJ1-5
D gene: -
clone size: -
CDR3 protein: CASSRTATGNQPQHF
CDR3 DNA: TGTGCCAGCAGCCGGACAGCTACCGGCAATCAGCCCCAGCATTTT

V gene: TRBV28
J gene: TRBJ1-5
D gene: -
clone size: -
CDR3 protein: CASSTRFRTHQPQHF
CDR3 DNA: TGTGCCAGCAGTACCAGGTTTAGGACGCATCAGCCCCAGCATTTT

V gene: TRBV27
J gene: TRBJ1-1
D gene: -
clone size: -
CDR3 protein: CASSSIGGGEAFF
CDR3 DNA: TGTGCCAGCAGTTCCATTGGGGGAGGTGAAGCTTTCTTT

V gene: TRBV9
J gene: TRBJ1-1
D gene: TRBD1
clone size: few
CDR3 protein: CASSVGQFTEAFF
CDR3 DNA: TGTGCCAGCAGCGTGGGACAGTTCACTGAAGCTTTCTTT

V gene: TRBV11-2
J gene: TRBJ2-3
D gene: -
clone size: -
CDR3 protein: CASSLPGEHTQYF
CDR3 DNA: TGTGCCAGCAGCTTACCAGGGGAACACACGCAGTATTTT

V gene: TRBV5-1
J gene: TRBJ2-1
D gene: -
clone size: -
CDR3 protein: CASSFTGSYNEQFF
CDR3 DNA: TGCGCCAGCAGCTTTACAGGGTCCTACAATGAGCAGTTCTTC

V gene: TRBV14
J gene: TRBJ1-5
D gene: -
clone size: few
CDR3 protein: CASSRGQAQPQHF
CDR3 DNA: TGTGCCAGCAGCCGAGGTCAGGCCCAGCCCCAGCATTTT

V gene: TRBV4-3
J gene: TRBJ1-1
D gene: -
clone size: once
CDR3 protein: CASSQDVMGGTEAFF
CDR3 DNA: TGCGCCAGCAGCCAAGATGTAATGGGGGGCACTGAAGCTTTCTTT

V gene: TRBV7-2
J gene: TRBJ1-1
D gene: -
clone size: -
CDR3 protein: CASSFSLNTEAFF
CDR3 DNA: TGTGCCAGCAGCTTTTCTCTGAACACTGAAGCTTTCTTT

V gene: TRBV28
J gene: TRBJ2-5
D gene: -
clone size: -
CDR3 protein: CATGQETQYF
CDR3 DNA: TGTGCCACGGGTCAAGAGACCCAGTACTTC

V gene: TRBV5-8
J gene: TRBJ2-5
D gene: TRBD1
clone size: -
CDR3 protein: CASSAGQGVRETQYF
CDR3 DNA: TGTGCCAGCAGCGCGGGACAGGGGGTTCGGGAGACCCAGTACTTC

V gene: TRBV7-3
J gene: TRBJ2-1
D gene: -
clone size: -
CDR3 protein: CASSLGTSIYNEQFF
CDR3 DNA: TGTGCCAGCAGCTTAGGTACTAGTATCTACAATGAGCAGTTCTTC

V gene: TRBV9
J gene: TRBJ2-3
D gene: -
clone size: once
CDR3 protein: CASSVGYSPSTDTQYF
CDR3 DNA: TGTGCCAGCAGCGTTGGATACAGTCCTAGCACAGATACGCAGTATTTT

V gene: TRBV30
J gene: TRBJ1-4
D gene: TRBD1
clone size: -
CDR3 protein: CAWRRDRGRKVQLFF
CDR3 DNA: TGTGCCTGGAGACGGGACAGGGGACGAAAGGTGCAACTGTTTTTT

V gene: TRBV5-4
J gene: TRBJ2-4
D gene: TRBD2
clone size: -
CDR3 protein: CASSSGDSGRSKNIQYF
CDR3 DNA: TGTGCCAGCAGCTCGGGAGATAGCGGGAGATCCAAAAACATTCAGTACTTC

V gene: TRBV6-5
J gene: TRBJ2-7
D gene: -
clone size: -
CDR3 protein: CASSALTATYEQYF
CDR3 DNA: TGTGCCAGCAGTGCCCTGACAGCAACCTACGAGCAGTACTTC

V gene: TRBV21-1
J gene: TRBJ2-6
D gene: -
clone size: -
CDR3 protein: CASSKVCSSGANVLTF
CDR3 DNA: TGTGCCAGCAGCAAGGTATGCTCGTCTGGGGCCAACGTCCTGACTTTC

V gene: TRBV18
J gene: TRBJ2-7
D gene: TRBD2
clone size: -
CDR3 protein: CASSRSGGRNYEQYF
CDR3 DNA: TGTGCCAGCTCCCGATCCGGCGGGAGGAACTACGAGCAGTACTTC

V gene: TRBV7-8
J gene: TRBJ1-3
D gene: -
clone size: few
CDR3 protein: CASSSYRLPSGNTIYF
CDR3 DNA: TGTGCCAGCAGTTCCTATCGACTGCCCTCTGGAAACACCATATATTTT